The 12 T cell receptor beta chains listed next were all sequenced from one sample in a study of patients and donors after allogeneic stem cell transplantation. TCRdb called the RT-PCR reads again in MiXCR, with one record for every CDR3 protein. The sample has approximately 410,000 distinct CDR3 sequences, more than 15% seen once; the top ten hold around 6.8%. The sequencing input was blood, either unsorted or a sorted T cell fraction (not recorded which). The receptors here all came from a human donor who was either an allogeneic HSCT recipient or a stem cell or donor lymphocyte infusion donor (not recorded which). It is not recorded whose cells these are; they may come from a transplant donor.

The chain recombines TRBV30 with TRBJ2-7; TRBD1 aligns across 7 bases. CDR1 and CDR2 (germline): GTSNPN, SVGIG (reference sequence). J lost 1 base, V lost 5 bases, and 8 bases had no gene match. The CDR3 extends over 14 amino acids. For the CDR3, the DNA is TGTGCCTGGGCGGGCAGGGGGTATTCCTACGAGCAGTACTTC. Translated: CAWAGRGYSYEQYF.

This clonotype came up many times. As DNA, the CDR3 is TGTGCCAGCACCCTTGGGCGGCCAAACACAGATACGCAGTATTTT. This codes for CASTLGRPNTDTQYF. The chain combines TRBV12-3 or TRBV12-4 with TRBJ2-3; D is undetermined. There are 15 residues in the CDR3. Trimming stripped 7 bases from V and 2 bases from J, with 16 bases between.

J is TRBJ2-3 and V is TRBV6-1; 8 nucleotides align to TRBD1. Per germline, CDR1 MNHNS and CDR2 SASEGT. CDR3 length equals 18 residues. J was trimmed by 8 bases and V by 4 bases; bases with no gene match: 20. The CDR3 DNA follows: TGTGCCAGCAGTGGGGATGCTCGGACAGGGACCACGCGGGGTACGCAGTATTTT. It encodes CASSGDARTGTTRGTQYF.

The sample holds a few counts of this clonotype. The chain combines TRBV20-1 with TRBJ2-1; possible D gene TRBD2, 6 bases. V lost 1 base, J lost 7 bases, and 14 bases lay in between. CDR3 length: 14 amino acids. Germline V gene sequence: CDR1 DFQATT, CDR2 SNEGSKA (reference sequence). The CDR3 loop is CSARAEGRTNEQFF. CDR3 sequence (DNA): TGCAGTGCTAGAGCGGAGGGCCGGACAAATGAGCAGTTCTTC.

The rearrangement links TRBV27 to TRBJ2-1, with 7 bases that match TRBD2. This CDR3 comprises 15 residues. Germline CDR1 reads MNHEY; CDR2 reads SMNVEV (reference sequence). V gave up 6 bases and J gave up 6 bases; unmatched junction bases: 11. Written as DNA, the CDR3 is TGTGCCAGCAGCCCGCGTAGGCGGGAGCCCAATGAGCAGTTCTTC. Translated, it gives CASSPRRREPNEQFF.

This clonotype was observed many times. The chain links TRBV4-2 to TRBJ1-1; tentatively, D is TRBD1 (5 bases). With 0 bases removed from V and 11 bases from J, the gap between germline ends came to 16 bases. The CDR3 is 14 amino acids. The germline V gene encodes CDR1 LGHNA and CDR2 YNFKEQ. The CDR3 DNA is TGTGCCAGCAGCCAAGATATTGGGGCGGTCGAGGCTTTCTTT. It yields the protein CASSQDIGAVEAFF.

This chain uses TRBV15 with TRBJ2-2; 12 bases are shared with TRBD2. V was pared by 1 base and J by 1 base, with 1 base of the junction left unmatched. CDR1 LNHNV and CDR2 YYDKDF come from the germline V gene (reference sequence). CDR3 length equals 17 residues. CDR3: CATSRVTSGRNTGELFF. Written as DNA, the CDR3 is TGTGCCACCAGCAGAGTGACTAGCGGGAGGAACACCGGGGAGCTGTTTTTT.

V and J are TRBV5-1 and TRBJ1-5; 9 positions agree with TRBD1. Trimming removed 6 bases from V and 7 bases from J; junction bases left unmatched: 11. The CDR3 runs to 15 residues. Germline CDR1 SGHRS, CDR2 YFSETQ. The CDR3 nucleotides are TGCGCCAGCATCGTTTACCGACAGGGGGGCCAGCCCCAGCATTTT. This sequence encodes CASIVYRQGGQPQHF.

The rearrangement links TRBV18 to TRBJ2-5; weak D call: TRBD1 (6 bases). The CDR3 runs to 18 residues. From germline, CDR1 is KGHSH and CDR2 LQKENI. The V end lost 2 bases, the J end lost 1 base, and 20 bases lay between the germline ends. This CDR3 is CASSPRRAPGASQETQYF. In nucleotides, the CDR3 is TGTGCCAGCTCACCAAGACGGGCCCCAGGGGCGAGCCAAGAGACCCAGTACTTC.

The chain is built from TRBV7-6 and TRBJ2-5; TRBD2 matches 11 bases. V lost 6 bases to trimming and J lost 7 bases; unmatched junction nucleotides: 10. Per germline, CDR1 SGHVS and CDR2 FNYEAQ. This CDR3 region has 15 residues. Written as DNA, the CDR3 is TGTGCCAGCAGTTTCGGGACTAGCGGACTAAGGACCCAGTACTTC. This sequence encodes CASSFGTSGLRTQYF.

Regarding this clonotype: A much larger clonotype is one base distant, so this may be a read error. The DNA of the CDR3 is TGTGCCATCAGCCAAGGCCTTAGCGGACCACAGACAGATACGCAGTATTTT. This gives the protein CAISQGLSGPQTDTQYF. The chain couples TRBV4-2 to TRBJ2-3, with a tentative D call TRBD2 (6 bases). CDR1 LGHNA and CDR2 YNFKEQ come from the germline V gene. This CDR3 has 17 residues.

This chain connects TRBV7-2 to TRBJ2-1; 7 nucleotides line up with TRBD2. Per the germline V gene, CDR1 is SGHTA and CDR2 is FQGNSA. The CDR3 totals 15 residues. The V gene end was trimmed by 2 bases and the J gene end by 5 bases; junction bases not matched to a gene: 6. The CDR3 region is CASSLLGGENNEQFF. The CDR3 DNA follows: TGTGCCAGCAGCTTATTGGGGGGGGAGAACAATGAGCAGTTCTTC.